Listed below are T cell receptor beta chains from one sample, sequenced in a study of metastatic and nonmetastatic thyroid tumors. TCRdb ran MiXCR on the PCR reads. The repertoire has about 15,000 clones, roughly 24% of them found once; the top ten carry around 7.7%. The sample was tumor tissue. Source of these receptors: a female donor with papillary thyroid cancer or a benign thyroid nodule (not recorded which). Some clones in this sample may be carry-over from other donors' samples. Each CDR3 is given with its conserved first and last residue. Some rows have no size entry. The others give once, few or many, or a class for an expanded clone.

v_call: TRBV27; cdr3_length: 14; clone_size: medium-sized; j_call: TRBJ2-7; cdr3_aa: CASSTGTKSYEQYF
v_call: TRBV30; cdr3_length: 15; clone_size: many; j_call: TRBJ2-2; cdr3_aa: CAWTSGRLVAGELFF
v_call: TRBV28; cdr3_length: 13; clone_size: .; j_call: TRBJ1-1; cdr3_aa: CASRDRLKTEAFF
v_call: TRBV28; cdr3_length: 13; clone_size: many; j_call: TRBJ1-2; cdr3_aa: CASTAGTYYGYTF
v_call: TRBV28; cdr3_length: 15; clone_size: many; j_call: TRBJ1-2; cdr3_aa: CASRPQGRVWGGYTF
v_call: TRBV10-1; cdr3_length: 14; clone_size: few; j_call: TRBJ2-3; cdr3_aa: CASSVRDGTDTQYF
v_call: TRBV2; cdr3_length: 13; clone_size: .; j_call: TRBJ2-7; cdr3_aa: CASRRQGEYEQYF
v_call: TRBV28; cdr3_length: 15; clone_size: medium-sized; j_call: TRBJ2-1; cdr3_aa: CASNRLAGLTGEQFF
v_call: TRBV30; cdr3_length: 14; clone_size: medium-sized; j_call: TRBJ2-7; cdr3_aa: CAWSVAGTAYEQYF
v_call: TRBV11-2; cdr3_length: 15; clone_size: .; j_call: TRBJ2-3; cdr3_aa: CASSVREMRTDTQYF
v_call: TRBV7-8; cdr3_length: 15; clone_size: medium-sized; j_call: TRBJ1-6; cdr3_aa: CASNLRVDYNSPLHF
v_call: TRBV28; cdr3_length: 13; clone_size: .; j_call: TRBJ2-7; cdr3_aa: CASRGGLVREQYF
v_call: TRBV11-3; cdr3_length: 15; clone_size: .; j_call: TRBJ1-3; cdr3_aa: CASSLMTSSGNTIYF
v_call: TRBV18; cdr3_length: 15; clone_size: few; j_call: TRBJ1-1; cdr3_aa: CASSQSNGVGTEAFF
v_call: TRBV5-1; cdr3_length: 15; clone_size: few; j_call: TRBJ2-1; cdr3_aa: CASSSGLALSNEQFF
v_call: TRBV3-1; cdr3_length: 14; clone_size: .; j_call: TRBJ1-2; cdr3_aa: CASSQDQGLYGYTF
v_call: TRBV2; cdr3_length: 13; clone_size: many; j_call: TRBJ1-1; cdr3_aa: CATQRQGNTEAFF
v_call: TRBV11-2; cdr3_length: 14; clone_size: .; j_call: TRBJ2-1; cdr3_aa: CASTVGRRYNEQFF
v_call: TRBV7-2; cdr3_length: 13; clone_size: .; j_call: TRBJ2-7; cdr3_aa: CASSLGTGYEQYF
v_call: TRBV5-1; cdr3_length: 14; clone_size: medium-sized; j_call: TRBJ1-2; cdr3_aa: CASSLETGYNGYTF
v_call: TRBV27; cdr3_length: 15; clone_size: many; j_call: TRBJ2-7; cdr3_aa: CASKRSGTSPYEQYF
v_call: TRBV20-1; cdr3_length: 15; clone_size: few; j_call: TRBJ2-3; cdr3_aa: CSAPIAGGPTDTQYF
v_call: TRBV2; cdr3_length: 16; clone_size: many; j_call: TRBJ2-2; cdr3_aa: CASSAARAGNTGELFF
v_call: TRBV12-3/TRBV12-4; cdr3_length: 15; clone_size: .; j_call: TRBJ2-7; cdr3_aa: CASSLSSQDYYEQYF
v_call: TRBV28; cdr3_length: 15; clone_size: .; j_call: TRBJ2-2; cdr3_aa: CASSTTGPGTWELFF
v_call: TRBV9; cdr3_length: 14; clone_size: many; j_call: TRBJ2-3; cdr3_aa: CASSESGVADTQYF
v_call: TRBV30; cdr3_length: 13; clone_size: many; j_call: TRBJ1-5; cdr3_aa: CAWGRQGNQPQHF
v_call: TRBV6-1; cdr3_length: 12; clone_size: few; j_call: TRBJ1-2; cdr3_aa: CASNHDGYGYTF
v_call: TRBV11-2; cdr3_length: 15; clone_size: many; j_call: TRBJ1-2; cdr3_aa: CASSLRTGGAGGYTF
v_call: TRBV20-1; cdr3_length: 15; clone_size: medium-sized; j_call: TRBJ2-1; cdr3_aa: CSASDSSGTGEEQFF
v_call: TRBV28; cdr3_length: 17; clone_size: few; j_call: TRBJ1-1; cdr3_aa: CASSTRDRVRANTEAFF
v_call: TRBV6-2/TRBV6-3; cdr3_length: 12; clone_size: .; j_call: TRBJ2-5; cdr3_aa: CASSLVEETQYF
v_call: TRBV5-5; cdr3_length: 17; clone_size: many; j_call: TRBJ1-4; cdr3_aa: CASSRPGQGTTNEKLFF
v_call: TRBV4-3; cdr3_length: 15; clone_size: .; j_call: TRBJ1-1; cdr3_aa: CASSVDRGRGTEAFF
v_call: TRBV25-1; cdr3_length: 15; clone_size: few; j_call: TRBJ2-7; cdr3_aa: CASSELATDSYEQYF
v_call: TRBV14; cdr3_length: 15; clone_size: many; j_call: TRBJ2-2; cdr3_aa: CASSLRQGGNGELFF
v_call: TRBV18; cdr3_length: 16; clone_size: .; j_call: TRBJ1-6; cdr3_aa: CASSPKMVVGNSPLHF
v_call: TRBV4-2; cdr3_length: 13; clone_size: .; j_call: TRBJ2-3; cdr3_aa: CASSLGRTDTQYF
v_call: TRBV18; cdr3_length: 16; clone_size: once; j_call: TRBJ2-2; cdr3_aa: CASSPILRSGTGELFF
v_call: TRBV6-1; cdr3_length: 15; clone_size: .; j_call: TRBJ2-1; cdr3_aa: CASSITGGAGNEQFF
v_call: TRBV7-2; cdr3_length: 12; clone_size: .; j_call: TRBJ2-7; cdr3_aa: CASSPDRYEQYF
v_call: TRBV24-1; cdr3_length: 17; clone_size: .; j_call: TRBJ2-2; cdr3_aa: CVTSDIGREAHTGERFF
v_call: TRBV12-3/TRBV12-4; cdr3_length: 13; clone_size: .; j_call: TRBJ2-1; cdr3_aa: CASLPWSNNEQFF
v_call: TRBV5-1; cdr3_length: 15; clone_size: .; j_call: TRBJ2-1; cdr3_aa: CARSNQGVLSNEQFF
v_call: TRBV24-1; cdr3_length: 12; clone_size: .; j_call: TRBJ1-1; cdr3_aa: CATRKGNTEAFF
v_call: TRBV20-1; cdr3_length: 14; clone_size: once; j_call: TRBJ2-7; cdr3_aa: CSASGDSLSYEQYF
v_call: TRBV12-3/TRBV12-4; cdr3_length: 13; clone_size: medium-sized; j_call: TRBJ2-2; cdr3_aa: CASRGQGGGELFF
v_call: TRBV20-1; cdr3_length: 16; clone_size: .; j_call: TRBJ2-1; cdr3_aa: CSARDLRAGGSGEQFF
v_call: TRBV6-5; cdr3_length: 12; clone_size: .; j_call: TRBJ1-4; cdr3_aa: CPTVSRNEKLFF
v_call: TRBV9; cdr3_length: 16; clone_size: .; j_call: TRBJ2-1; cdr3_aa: CASSVDLRGGYNEQFF
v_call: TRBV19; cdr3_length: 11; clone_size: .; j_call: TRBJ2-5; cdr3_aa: CASSTAETQYF
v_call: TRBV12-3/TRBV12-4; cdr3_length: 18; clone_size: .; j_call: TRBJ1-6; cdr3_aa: CASSFGSGGVPYNSPLHF
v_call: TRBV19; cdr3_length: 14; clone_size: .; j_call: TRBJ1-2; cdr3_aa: CASSSGQGARGYTF
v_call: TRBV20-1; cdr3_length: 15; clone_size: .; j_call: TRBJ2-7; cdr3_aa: CSARATGTGQYEQYF
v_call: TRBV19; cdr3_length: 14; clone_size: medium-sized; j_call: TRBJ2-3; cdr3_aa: CATATLDSTDTQYF
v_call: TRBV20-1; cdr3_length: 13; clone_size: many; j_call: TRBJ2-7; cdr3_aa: CSARDGFSYEQYF
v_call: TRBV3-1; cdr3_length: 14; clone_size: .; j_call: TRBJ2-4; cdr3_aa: CASSQGVFGNIQYF
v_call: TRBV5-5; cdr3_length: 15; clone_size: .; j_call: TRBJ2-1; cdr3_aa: CASSLTSGSFYEQFF
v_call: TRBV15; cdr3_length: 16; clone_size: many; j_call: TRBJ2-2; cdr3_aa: CATSHADRAGTGELFF
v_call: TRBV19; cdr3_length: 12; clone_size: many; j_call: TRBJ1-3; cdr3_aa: CASSLEGNTIYF